This T cell receptor (beta chain) was obtained from a study of blood T cell repertoires in COVID-19. Study-level background: COVID-19 samples from acute and convalescent phases originated in the United States, Italy and Spain. PBMCs, B-cell-depleted T cells, or T cells provided the cDNA or gDNA that made up the material.

Generated by immunoSEQ multiplex PCR, the TCRdb table keeps only in-frame clones and is missing some. The table lists just over 250,000 clones, about 87% of them singletons. Only one count was recorded for this clone. CDR3 length: 16 residues. Losses at the gene ends were 3 bases for V and 5 bases for J; bases not matched to a gene: 5. Per germline, CDR1 ENHRY and CDR2 SYGVKD. Material: peripheral blood. This sequence was found in a woman in her 70s with COVID-19, enrolled during active disease. The rearrangement uses TRBV10-3 and TRBJ2-2; 11 nucleotides line up with TRBD2. In DNA form, the CDR3 reads TGTGCCATCAGTGAACTAGCGGGAGTCGGAACCGGGGAGCTGTTTTTT. It is translated as CAISELAGVGTGELFF.